This T cell receptor (beta chain) was obtained from a study of T cell responses to AZD1222 COVID-19 vaccine. Sequencing was performed with immunoSEQ multiplex PCR; in TCRdb, only in-frame clones are kept and a portion is missing. The data contain approximately 180,000 clones, just over 85% of them singletons. V trimming: 2 bases; J trimming: 9 bases; junction bases outside the gene matches: 3. Per germline, CDR1 MNHEY and CDR2 SMNVEV (reference sequence). The CDR3 is 15 residues long. This TCR came from an adult in good health. The genes are TRBV27 and TRBJ2-3; 15 positions match TRBD2. Sequenced here: peripheral blood, sampled on day 0 of AZD1222 vaccination. CDR3 protein: CASSLAGTSGGTQYF. The CDR3 bases are TGTGCCAGCAGTTTAGCCGGGACTAGCGGGGGGACGCAGTATTTT.